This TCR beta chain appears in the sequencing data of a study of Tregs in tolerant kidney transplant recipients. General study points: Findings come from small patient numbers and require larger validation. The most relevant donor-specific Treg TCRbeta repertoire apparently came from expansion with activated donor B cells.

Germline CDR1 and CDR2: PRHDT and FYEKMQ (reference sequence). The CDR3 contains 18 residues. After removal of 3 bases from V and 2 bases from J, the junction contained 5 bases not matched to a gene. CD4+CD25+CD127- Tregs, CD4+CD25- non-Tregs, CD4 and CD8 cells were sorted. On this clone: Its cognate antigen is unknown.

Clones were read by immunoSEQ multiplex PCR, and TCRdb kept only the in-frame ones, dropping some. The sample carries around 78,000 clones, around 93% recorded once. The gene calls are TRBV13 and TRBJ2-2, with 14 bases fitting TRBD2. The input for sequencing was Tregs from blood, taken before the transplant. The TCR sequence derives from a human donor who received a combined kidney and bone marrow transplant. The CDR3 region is CASSLGGLAGVNTGELFF. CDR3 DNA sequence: TGTGCCAGCAGCTTGGGGGGACTAGCGGGAGTAAACACCGGGGAGCTGTTTTTT.